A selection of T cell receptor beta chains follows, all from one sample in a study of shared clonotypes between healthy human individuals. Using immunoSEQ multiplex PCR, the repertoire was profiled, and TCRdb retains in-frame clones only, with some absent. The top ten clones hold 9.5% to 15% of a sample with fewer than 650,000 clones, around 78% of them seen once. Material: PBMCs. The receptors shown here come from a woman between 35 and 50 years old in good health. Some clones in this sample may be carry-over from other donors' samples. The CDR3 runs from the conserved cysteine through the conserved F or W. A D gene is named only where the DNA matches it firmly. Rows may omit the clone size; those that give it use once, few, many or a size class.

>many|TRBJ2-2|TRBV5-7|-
CASSLAWENTGELFF
TGTGCCAGCAGCTTGGCTTGGGAGAACACCGGGGAGCTGTTTTTT
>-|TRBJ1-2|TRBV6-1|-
CASSEATTAANYGYTF
TGTGCCAGCAGTGAAGCCACGACGGCAGCTAACTATGGCTACACCTTC
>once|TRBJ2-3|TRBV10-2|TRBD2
CASRNALGLAGSTDTQYF
TGCGCCAGCAGAAACGCTCTCGGTCTAGCGGGAAGCACAGATACGCAGTATTTT
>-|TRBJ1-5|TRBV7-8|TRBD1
CASSPGTGRNQPQHF
TGTGCCAGCAGCCCCGGGACAGGCCGCAATCAGCCCCAGCATTTT
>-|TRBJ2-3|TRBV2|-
CASSSGHKNTDTQYF
TGTGCCAGCAGTTCGGGTCATAAGAACACAGATACGCAGTATTTT
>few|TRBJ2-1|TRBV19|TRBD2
CASRGTGGPYNEQFF
TGTGCCTCGAGGGGAACGGGAGGGCCGTACAATGAGCAGTTCTTC
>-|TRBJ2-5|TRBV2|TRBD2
CASTTKGTSAQETQYF
TGTGCCAGCACCACTAAGGGGACTAGCGCCCAAGAGACCCAGTACTTC
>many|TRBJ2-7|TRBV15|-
CATSSVRRSGAYEQYF
TGTGCCACCAGCAGTGTCAGGAGGTCAGGGGCCTACGAGCAGTACTTC
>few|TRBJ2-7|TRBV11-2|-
CASLRMVGGQYF
TGTGCCAGCCTCCGAATGGTGGGCGGGCAGTACTTC
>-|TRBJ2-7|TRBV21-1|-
CASSNGARQGKGGEQYF
TGTGCCAGCAGCAATGGGGCTCGACAGGGGAAAGGGGGCGAGCAGTACTTC